Included here is one T cell receptor (beta chain) sequence, with context. Antigen unknown. The sample originates from a study of cytomegalovirus exposure and HLA in healthy donors. As for the study in general: From HLA-typed donors, an early data release held tens of millions of unique TCRs. Broader study findings: The study recorded more than 150 TCR beta chains that were cytomegalovirus-associated. CMV antigen specificity of three CMV-associated chains was confirmed in vitro. Based on reports, TCR beta sequences accurately predicted HLA-A and HLA-B alleles for most subjects.

The length of the CDR3 is 14 residues. Germline V gene lookup returns CDR1 SGHRS and CDR2 YFSETQ. Trimming removed 4 bases from V and 1 base from J, with 11 bases in between. Researchers ran the PCR with 60 Vbeta and 13 Jbeta primers. The method was immunoSEQ multiplex PCR; TCRdb's version includes in-frame clones alone and lacks a portion of them. Of more than 110,000 clones in the sample, 70% were seen once. V is TRBV5-1 and J is TRBJ1-1; perhaps TRBD1 as D (6 bases). The sequencing sample was made of PBMCs. The source of this sequence is a woman in her sixties in good health and CMV-seropositive. The CDR3: CASSVGQQNTEAFF. The CDR3 DNA follows: TGCGCCAGCAGCGTGGGACAACAGAACACTGAAGCTTTCTTT.